This passage covers 30 T cell receptor beta chains from one sample sequenced in a study of PD-1 blockade in classical Hodgkin lymphoma. Relapse was seen in all patients after autologous stem cell transplantation, and brentuximab vedotin exposure was variable. Generated by immunoSEQ multiplex PCR, the TCRdb table keeps only in-frame clones and is missing some. Of approximately 100,000 clones listed, roughly 91% are singletons. The specimen comprised peripheral blood mononuclear cells (PBMCs), sampled before the second cycle of nivolumab. Receptor source: a human donor with classical Hodgkin lymphoma.

The chain links TRBV19 to TRBJ2-5; 7 nucleotides agree with TRBD1. Per the germline V gene, CDR1 is LNHDA and CDR2 is SQIVND (reference sequence). The trim removed 1 base at V and 2 bases at J, leaving 7 bases unmatched. The CDR3 is 16 amino acids. The CDR3 coding sequence is TGTGCCAGTAGTATAGGGGGACAGCCTAATCAAGAGACCCAGTACTTC. Protein product: CASSIGGQPNQETQYF. Combining the CDR3 with reference TRBV19 and TRBJ2-5 gives the whole variable domain DGGITQSPKYLFRKEGQNVTLSCEQNLNHDAMYWYRQDPGQGLRLIYYSQIVNDFQKGDIAEGYSVSREKKESFPLTVTSAQKNPTAFYLCASSIGGQPNQETQYFGPGTRLLVL.

The J gene is TRBJ2-1, the V gene TRBV2, with D possibly TRBD1 on 6 matching bases. This CDR3 is 15 amino acids long. The germline V and J ends were trimmed by 10 bases and 6 bases, with 22 bases remaining between them. The germline CDR1 and CDR2 sequences are SNHLY and FYNNEI. CDR3 protein: CAILISHFRGNEQFF. In DNA form, the CDR3 reads TGTGCCATCCTCATTTCTCACTTCAGGGGCAATGAGCAGTTCTTC.

The chain recombines TRBV23-1 with TRBJ2-7; possible D gene TRBD1, 6 bases. TRBV23-1 qualifies as an ORF whose function is uncertain. The length of the CDR3 is 17 residues. The V end was cut by 0 bases, the J end by 3 bases, with 18 bases between. In nucleotides, the CDR3 is TGCGCCAGCAGTCAATCTAACCTTGGTGGGGGCAGCTACGAGCAGTACTTC. It specifies CASSQSNLGGGSYEQYF.

This CDR3 reads CASSFTNQPQHF. CDR3 coding DNA: TGTGCCAGCAGTTTCACGAATCAGCCCCAGCATTTT. This chain connects TRBV27 to TRBJ1-5, with D unclear. The CDR3 totals 12 residues. Germline CDR1 MNHEY, CDR2 SMNVEV (reference sequence). V lost 3 bases to trimming and J lost 4 bases, with 4 bases between them.

This sequence joins TRBV15 and TRBJ1-1; weak D call: TRBD1 (5 bases). The germline V gene encodes CDR1 LNHNV and CDR2 YYDKDF (reference sequence). This CDR3 region has 13 residues. V shed 7 bases and J shed 3 bases, with 12 bases lying between them. In DNA form, the CDR3 reads TGTGCCACCAAAAAGGACACTTACACTGAAGCTTTCTTT. This sequence encodes CATKKDTYTEAFF.

This chain connects TRBV5-8 to TRBJ1-6; 9 bases align to TRBD1. This CDR3 has 13 amino acids. The germline V gene has CDR1 SGHTS and CDR2 YDEGEE. V lost 3 bases and J lost 11; bases outside the gene matches: 3. The CDR3 DNA reads as TGTGCCAGCAGCTGGGACAGGGACCCACCCCTCCACTTT. Protein sequence: CASSWDRDPPLHF. The whole variable domain, filled in from reference TRBV5-8 and TRBJ1-6, reads EAGVTQSPTHLIKTRGQQATLRCSPISGHTSVYWYQQALGLGLQFLLWYDEGEERNRGNFPPRFSGRQFPNYSSELNVNALELEDSALYLCASSWDRDPPLHFGNGTRLTVT.

This chain connects TRBV21-1 to TRBJ1-5; the table's D call, TRBD1, has no DNA check behind it. TRBV21-1 is designated a pseudogene. The CDR3 extends over 15 amino acids. In DNA, the CDR3 is TGTGCCAGCAGCAAACCGGGACAGATCAATCAGCCCCAGCATTTT. Its protein product is CASSKPGQINQPQHF.

The chain uses TRBV6-6 and TRBJ1-4; TRBD1 might be the D (5 bases). V lost 8 bases and J 3 bases, leaving 16 bases between the germline ends. This CDR3 spans 15 amino acids. Germline loops: CDR1 MNHNY, CDR2 SVGAGI (reference sequence). In DNA, the CDR3 is TGTGCCAGCCGGCCGTGGGGGACCCCTAATGAAAAACTGTTTTTT. Translating gives CASRPWGTPNEKLFF.

This rearrangement joins TRBV7-9 to TRBJ2-1; 9 nucleotides align to TRBD1. V lost 1 base to trimming and J lost 6 bases; unmatched junction nucleotides: 7. This CDR3 has 16 residues. Germline assignment: CDR1 SEHNR and CDR2 FQNEAQ (reference sequence). Here the CDR3 DNA reads TGTGCCAGCAGCTTAGATCTTGGGACAGGGTCCAATGAGCAGTTCTTC. Its translation: CASSLDLGTGSNEQFF.

The genes are TRBV9 and TRBJ1-1; D gene uncertain. V lost 0 bases, J lost 0 bases, and 9 bases lay in between. CDR3 size: 15 residues. Germline V gene lookup returns CDR1 SGDLS and CDR2 YYNGEE. CDR3 in DNA: TGTGCCAGCAGCGTAGAGATAGGTTTGAACACTGAAGCTTTCTTT. This translates into CASSVEIGLNTEAFF.

The chain combines TRBV7-2 with TRBJ1-1; D remains ambiguous. V shed 1 base and J shed 4 bases, with 16 bases lying between them. CDR1 SGHTA and CDR2 FQGNSA come from the germline V gene. This CDR3 spans 16 amino acids. CDR3 region: CASSLVGGVVATEAFF. Written as DNA, the CDR3 is TGTGCCAGCAGCTTAGTGGGCGGGGTGGTTGCCACTGAAGCTTTCTTT.

This clone was seen only a few times. The chain is built from TRBV6-1 and TRBJ1-5, with 7 bases identical to TRBD1. Germline CDR1 MNHNS, CDR2 SASEGT. With V trimmed by 2 bases and J by 2 bases, 0 bases remained unmatched. The CDR3 runs 14 residues. In DNA form, the CDR3 reads TGTGCCAGCAGTGAAACAGGGGGCAATCAGCCCCAGCATTTT. It translates to CASSETGGNQPQHF.

CDR3 residues: CASSVGGEGNSPLHF. In DNA form, the CDR3 reads TGTGCCAGCAGCGTAGGGGGGGAGGGAAATTCACCCCTCCACTTT. The V and J genes are TRBV9 and TRBJ1-6, with D possibly matching TRBD1 (5 bases). In germline, CDR1 is SGDLS, CDR2 YYNGEE. The V and J ends lost 0 bases and 7 bases respectively, with 11 bases between them. The CDR3 extends over 15 amino acids.

This rearrangement joins TRBV30 to TRBJ1-6, with 9 bases aligning to TRBD1. The CDR3 covers 13 residues. Germline assignment: CDR1 GTSNPN and CDR2 SVGIG (reference sequence). The V gene end was trimmed by 5 bases and the J gene end by 10 bases; junction bases not matched to a gene: 6. The chain's CDR3 is CAWHGTGRSPLHF. For the CDR3, the DNA is TGTGCCTGGCATGGGACAGGGCGGTCACCCCTCCACTTT.

This chain uses TRBV5-5 with TRBJ2-7; 7 bases match TRBD1. The CDR3 extends over 15 amino acids. CDR1 is SGHKS, CDR2 YYEKEE, per germline (reference sequence). The V and J ends lost 6 bases and 1 base, in that order; junction bases with no gene match: 10. CDR3 sequence: CASTTSRDSSYEQYF. CDR3 bases: TGTGCCAGCACCACTTCCCGGGACAGTTCCTACGAGCAGTACTTC.

The chain couples TRBV9 to TRBJ2-5; TRBD2 matches at 9 bases. Germline trimming cut 4 bases from V and 1 base from J; bases unmatched to any gene: 8. The CDR3 totals 16 residues. CDR1 is SGDLS, CDR2 YYNGEE, per germline. For the CDR3, the DNA is TGTGCCAGCAGCCTCCTCGGAGCGGGGGGCCAAGAGACCCAGTACTTC. As protein: CASSLLGAGGQETQYF.

This chain connects TRBV7-9 to TRBJ2-7; D not resolved. V was cut by 1 base and J by 3 bases, with 10 bases left in between. The germline V gene encodes CDR1 SEHNR and CDR2 FQNEAQ (reference sequence). This CDR3 is built from 14 residues. The CDR3 nucleotides read TGTGCCAGCAGCTTAGGGGCAGTTGGCTACGAGCAGTACTTC. Protein sequence: CASSLGAVGYEQYF.

The genes are TRBV5-6 and TRBJ2-3; maybe TRBD1 (5 bases). This CDR3 has 15 amino acids. From germline, CDR1 is SGHDT and CDR2 YYEEEE. V lost 1 base to trimming and J lost 3 bases, with 12 bases between them. This chain's CDR3 is CASSLYGAGTDTQYF. CDR3 nucleotide sequence: TGTGCCAGCAGCTTGTATGGGGCTGGGACAGATACGCAGTATTTT.

This clone was picked up many times. The J gene is TRBJ1-5, the V gene TRBV5-8; 9 bases agree with TRBD1. The germline CDR1 and CDR2 sequences are SGHTS and YDEGEE. With 4 bases clipped from V and 7 bases from J, the junction kept 15 bases outside the gene matches. The CDR3 runs 17 residues. The CDR3: CASSEETGGIWEQPQHF. The CDR3 DNA reads TGTGCCAGCAGCGAGGAGACAGGGGGGATCTGGGAACAGCCCCAGCATTTT.

The genes are TRBV28 and TRBJ2-3; D is possibly TRBD2 (5 bases). The length of the CDR3 is 15 residues. Germline V gene data show CDR1 as MDHEN and CDR2 as SYDVKM. Trimming left V 5 bases short and J 3 bases short, with 15 bases between. CDR3: CASSLRGKLTDTQYF. Written as DNA, the CDR3 is TGTGCCAGCAGTCTAAGAGGGAAGTTGACAGATACGCAGTATTTT.

This clone was recorded only once. The V gene is TRBV5-1, the J gene TRBJ2-2; 11 positions agree with TRBD1. Germline V CDR1 and CDR2: SGHRS, YFSETQ. The CDR3 runs to 15 residues. V dropped 7 bases and J dropped 2; count of bases not matched to a gene: 4. The CDR3 loop reads CASGQGASNTGELFF. CDR3 in DNA: TGCGCCAGCGGACAGGGGGCGTCAAACACCGGGGAGCTGTTTTTT.

The chain joins TRBV7-8 to TRBJ2-7, with 8 bases matching TRBD1. Germline trimming cut 5 bases from V and 3 bases from J; bases unmatched to any gene: 12. CDR1 is SGHVS and CDR2 is FQNEAQ in the germline V gene. The CDR3 is 16 residues long. CDR3 amino acids: CASSTRQGKIGYEQYF. CDR3 DNA: TGTGCCAGCAGCACCAGACAGGGGAAGATTGGCTACGAGCAGTACTTC.

This chain links TRBV7-6 with TRBJ2-7; TRBD1 agrees at 8 bases. This CDR3 region has 15 residues. The V gene end was trimmed by 2 bases and the J gene end by 3 bases; junction bases not matched to a gene: 6. Germline assignment: CDR1 SGHVS and CDR2 FNYEAQ. CDR3 region: CASSLQGAFHYEQYF. The CDR3 coding sequence is TGTGCCAGCAGCTTACAGGGGGCCTTCCACTACGAGCAGTACTTC.

The genes are TRBV29-1 and TRBJ2-7, with 12 bases fitting TRBD2. V shed 3 bases, J shed 5 bases, and the junction held 14 bases outside the gene matches. The CDR3 length is 17 residues. Germline V gene data show CDR1 as SQVTM and CDR2 as ANQGSEA. The CDR3 protein is CSVDIGVTSGGWNEQYF. The CDR3 DNA sequence: TGCAGCGTTGATATCGGGGTGACTAGCGGGGGATGGAACGAGCAGTACTTC.

The gene calls are TRBV28 and TRBJ1-3; perhaps TRBD1 as D (5 bases). The CDR3 extends over 14 amino acids. Trimming left V 7 bases short and J 1 base short, with 11 bases between. Per the germline V gene, CDR1 is MDHEN and CDR2 is SYDVKM. The CDR3 DNA sequence: TGTGCCAGCACTACGGGGCGTTCTGGAAACACCATATATTTT. It codes for CASTTGRSGNTIYF.

The chain links TRBV9 to TRBJ1-3; D not certain. The length of the CDR3 is 15 residues. The V end lost 3 bases, the J end lost 1 base, and 11 bases lay between the germline ends. Looked up from germline, CDR1 is SGDLS and CDR2 is YYNGEE. The CDR3 DNA follows: TGTGCCAGCAGCGCCAACAGACTATCTGGAAACACCATATATTTT. This encodes CASSANRLSGNTIYF.

The gene calls are TRBV7-6 and TRBJ2-3; either TRBD1 or TRBD2 may supply D (6 bases each). The CDR3 runs 18 residues. In germline, CDR1 is SGHVS, CDR2 FNYEAQ. The ends were cut back, 2 bases at V and 0 bases at J, with 18 bases in the middle. CDR3 nucleotides: TGTGCCAGCAGCTTACGTATGGGGGGCCTATTTAGCACAGATACGCAGTATTTT. Translation gives CASSLRMGGLFSTDTQYF.

The table lists this clone with many counts. The chain is built from TRBV30 and TRBJ1-2, with D possibly TRBD1 on 6 matching bases. CDR3 length: 13 residues. Per the germline V gene, CDR1 is GTSNPN and CDR2 is SVGIG (reference sequence). The V and J ends lost 3 bases and 7 bases respectively, with 15 bases between them. The CDR3 coding sequence is TGTGCCTGGAGGGGCTACAGGGTGGGTGGCTACACCTTC. Translated: CAWRGYRVGGYTF.

The V call is TRBV18, the J call TRBJ2-3; TRBD2 matches 8 bases. The CDR3 has 15 amino acids. Unmatched junction bases numbered 6, after V lost 2 bases and J lost 5 bases. The V gene's germline CDR1 is KGHSH and CDR2 LQKENI. The CDR3 sequence: CASSPTASGRDTQYF. DNA of the CDR3: TGTGCCAGCTCACCAACGGCTAGCGGGCGAGATACGCAGTATTTT.

The V gene is TRBV7-3, the J gene TRBJ1-1, with no clear D. This CDR3 has 13 residues. V lost 5 bases and J 1 base, leaving 8 bases between the germline ends. Germline V lookup: CDR1 SGHTA, CDR2 FQGTGA. This CDR3 is CASSPGRNTEAFF. CDR3 nucleotide sequence: TGTGCCAGCAGCCCGGGTCGGAACACTGAAGCTTTCTTT.